Listed here are 27 T cell receptor beta chains from one sample, sequenced in a study of shared clonotypes between healthy human individuals. Data came from immunoSEQ multiplex PCR; TCRdb stores just in-frame clones and leaves some out. The profile shows around 980,000 clones, more than 75% of them singletons. Sequenced material: memory CD4+ T cells from PBMCs. Indicated subset: CD45RA-negative fraction. The receptors shown here come from a man younger than 30 in good health. Some clones in this sample may be carry-over from other donors' samples.

J is TRBJ2-2 and V is TRBV11-1; TRBD1 matches at 10 bases. V gave up 8 bases and J gave up 3 bases; unmatched junction bases: 6. Germline V gene data show CDR1 as SGHAT and CDR2 as FQDESV (reference sequence). This CDR3 is built from 15 residues. This CDR3 reads CASGSGQGDTGELFF. CDR3 bases: TGTGCCAGCGGCAGCGGACAGGGGGACACCGGGGAGCTGTTTTTT.

This clone appeared once. The J gene is TRBJ2-6, the V gene TRBV28; D gene ambiguous. The V end was cut by 2 bases, the J end by 2 bases, with 4 bases between. The CDR3 is 14 amino acids. The germline gives CDR1 MDHEN, CDR2 SYDVKM. The CDR3 region is CASSLMAGANVLTF. CDR3 bases: TGTGCCAGCAGTTTAATGGCTGGGGCCAACGTCCTGACTTTC.

This chain connects TRBV20-1 to TRBJ2-1; the D gene is possibly TRBD2 (5 bases). The CDR3 is made up of 11 amino acids. V dropped 4 bases and J dropped 11 bases, with 12 bases sitting between them. The germline gives CDR1 DFQATT, CDR2 SNEGSKA (reference sequence). The CDR3 sequence: CSATRLSQQFF. For the CDR3, the DNA is TGCAGTGCTACCCGACTATCCCAGCAGTTCTTC.

The V gene is TRBV2, the J gene TRBJ1-2; 11 nucleotides agree with TRBD1. The V gene end was trimmed by 2 bases and the J gene end by 6 bases; junction bases not matched to a gene: 5. Germline CDR1 is SNHLY and CDR2 is FYNNEI. The CDR3 contains 15 residues. CDR3 residues: CASSERDRGLNGYTF. As DNA, the CDR3 is TGTGCCAGCAGTGAACGGGACAGGGGGTTGAATGGCTACACCTTC.

This chain uses TRBV5-4 with TRBJ2-1, with D maybe TRBD1 (6 bases). V was pared by 0 bases and J by 5 bases, with 12 bases between. From germline, CDR1 is SGHNT and CDR2 YYREEE (reference sequence). There are 15 residues in the CDR3. This chain's CDR3 is CASSLGPAGDNEQFF. DNA for the CDR3: TGTGCCAGCAGCTTGGGGCCGGCAGGGGACAATGAGCAGTTCTTC. The whole variable domain, filled in from reference TRBV5-4 and TRBJ2-1, reads ETGVTQSPTHLIKTRGQQVTLRCSSQSGHNTVSWYQQALGQGPQFIFQYYREEENGRGNFPPRFSGLQFPNYSSELNVNALELDDSALYLCASSLGPAGDNEQFFGPGTRLTVL.

V gene TRBV29-1 combines with J gene TRBJ2-5, with D possibly matching TRBD1 (6 bases). The V end was cut by 4 bases, the J end by 5 bases, with 11 bases between. Germline V gives CDR1 SQVTM, CDR2 ANQGSEA. The CDR3 covers 12 residues. DNA of the CDR3: TGCAGCGTTGTACAGGGTTTTGAGACCCAGTACTTC. Its translation is CSVVQGFETQYF.

This clone showed up just a few times. This rearrangement joins TRBV19 to TRBJ1-1; D gene unclear. Germline assignment: CDR1 LNHDA and CDR2 SQIVND (reference sequence). The CDR3 loop spans 12 amino acids. V was shortened by 6 bases and J by 8 bases, with 13 bases between the two germline ends. In DNA, the CDR3 is TGTGCCAGTAGAACCGTAAACAAGGAAGCTTTCTTT. This encodes CASRTVNKEAFF. The whole variable domain, remainder taken from reference TRBV19 and TRBJ1-1, is DGGITQSPKYLFRKEGQNVTLSCEQNLNHDAMYWYRQDPGQGLRLIYYSQIVNDFQKGDIAEGYSVSREKKESFPLTVTSAQKNPTAFYLCASRTVNKEAFFGQGTRLTVV.

Only one count was recorded for this clone. This chain uses TRBV30 with TRBJ1-1; 8 positions match TRBD1. Germline V gene lookup returns CDR1 GTSNPN and CDR2 SVGIG (reference sequence). The CDR3 is made up of 17 amino acids. V gave up 2 bases and J gave up 1 base; unmatched junction bases: 12. CDR3 sequence (DNA): TGTGCCTGGAGTTCACCCCGGACAGGGAGGAGGAACACTGAAGCTTTCTTT. Amino acid sequence: CAWSSPRTGRRNTEAFF.

This clone was counted a few times. V gene TRBV19 combines with J gene TRBJ1-4; D gene unclear. Per germline, CDR1 LNHDA and CDR2 SQIVND (reference sequence). This CDR3 is 14 amino acids long. V dropped 5 bases and J dropped 4 bases, with 11 bases sitting between them. CDR3 DNA sequence: TGTGCCAGTAGTTTGCCGCCCAATAATGAAAAACTGTTTTTT. This translates into CASSLPPNNEKLFF.

The chain combines TRBV7-2 with TRBJ2-4; 12 positions match TRBD2. The length of the CDR3 is 14 residues. Germline lookup yields CDR1 SGHTA and CDR2 FQGNSA. The V segment lost 0 bases and the J segment 13 bases; nucleotides outside the gene matches: 4. CDR3 amino acids: CASSLARTSGEQYF. CDR3 bases: TGTGCCAGCAGCTTAGCCCGGACTAGCGGGGAACAGTACTTC.

The chain uses TRBV27 and TRBJ1-1; 9 nucleotides agree with TRBD1. The CDR3 loop spans 14 amino acids. V shed 4 bases and J 5 bases; nucleotides not matched to a gene: 5. Germline CDR1 and CDR2: MNHEY and SMNVEV (reference sequence). The CDR3 sequence: CASSSRTGVTEAFF. In nucleotides, the CDR3 is TGTGCCAGCAGTTCAAGGACAGGGGTGACTGAAGCTTTCTTT.

This sequence joins TRBV28 and TRBJ1-5; tentative D call: TRBD1 (5 bases). The CDR3 covers 12 residues. Looked up from germline, CDR1 is MDHEN and CDR2 is SYDVKM. The V end was cut by 8 bases, the J end by 6 bases, with 11 bases between. The CDR3 bases are TGTGCCAGCGTTACCCAGGGTCAGCCCCAGCATTTT. Its protein product is CASVTQGQPQHF. Filled out from reference TRBV28 and TRBJ1-5, the complete variable domain reads DVKVTQSSRYLVKRTGEKVFLECVQDMDHENMFWYRQDPGLGLRLIYFSYDVKMKEKGDIPEGYSVSREKKERFSLILESASTNQTSMYLCASVTQGQPQHFGDGTRLSIL.

This chain joins TRBV28 and TRBJ1-3; tentatively, D is TRBD1 (5 bases). The germline V and J ends were trimmed by 7 bases and 2 bases, with 18 bases remaining between them. This CDR3 has 16 residues. The germline CDR1 and CDR2 sequences are MDHEN and SYDVKM. The DNA of the CDR3 is TGTGCCAGCACCTCCCCCATGGGGGTCGCTGGAAACACCATATATTTT. This gives the protein CASTSPMGVAGNTIYF.

This clone was observed a handful of times. The V gene is TRBV29-1, the J gene TRBJ2-2; 9 bases are a match to TRBD1. Germline CDR1 is SQVTM and CDR2 is ANQGSEA. Germline trimming cut 5 bases from V and 8 bases from J; bases unmatched to any gene: 3. This CDR3 region has 12 residues. CDR3 in DNA: TGCAGCGTTCACAGGGGGCTAGGGGAGCTGTTTTTT. Protein sequence: CSVHRGLGELFF.

The chain links TRBV6-5 to TRBJ1-6; D unresolved. Trimming left V 4 bases short and J 10 bases short, with 20 bases between. This CDR3 spans 16 amino acids. The germline gives CDR1 MNHEY, CDR2 SVGAGI. The CDR3 loop reads CASSSRVRASGSPLHF. CDR3 in DNA: TGTGCCAGCAGTTCTAGGGTTAGGGCTTCGGGATCACCCCTCCACTTT.

V gene TRBV5-1 combines with J gene TRBJ1-4; tentative D call: TRBD1 (5 bases). The germline V gene encodes CDR1 SGHRS and CDR2 YFSETQ. The CDR3 is made up of 14 amino acids. Trimming cost V 3 bases and J 1 base, with 7 bases left between them. The CDR3 DNA sequence: TGCGCCAGCAGCTCCGGGGGAACTAATGAAAAACTGTTTTTT. Translated: CASSSGGTNEKLFF.

This clone has only one observation. J is TRBJ2-7 and V is TRBV4-1, with TRBD2 identical over 7 bases. The CDR3 consists of 16 residues. Looked up from germline, CDR1 is MGHRA and CDR2 is YSYEKL. The trim removed 3 bases at V and 5 bases at J, leaving 13 bases unmatched. CDR3 sequence (DNA): TGCGCCAGCAGCCAGGGCACGGGGGGAAGGAGAGACGAGCAGTACTTC. This translates into CASSQGTGGRRDEQYF.

V and J are TRBV28 and TRBJ1-5; 10 positions match TRBD1. The CDR3 spans 18 residues. The V segment lost 5 bases and the J segment 9 bases; nucleotides outside the gene matches: 19. Germline-derived CDR1 and CDR2 are MDHEN and SYDVKM. The CDR3 DNA reads as TGTGCCAGCAGTCCTCCCGGGACCGGGACAGGGGCGATATGGCCCCAGCATTTT. Protein: CASSPPGTGTGAIWPQHF.

The chain joins TRBV14 to TRBJ2-2; no clear D. CDR3 length equals 16 residues. V lost 1 base, J lost 2 bases, and 11 bases lay in between. Per the germline V gene, CDR1 is SGHDN and CDR2 is FVKESK. CDR3 bases: TGTGCCAGCAGCCAAGTAAGAACGGTTAACACCGGGGAGCTGTTTTTT. Residues: CASSQVRTVNTGELFF.

A note on this clone: The same CDR3 also results from other DNA sequences found in this sample. The V gene is TRBV6-6, the J gene TRBJ2-7; perhaps TRBD2 as D (5 bases). V gave up 5 bases and J gave up 0 bases, with 17 bases separating them. The CDR3 sequence is 16 residues long. Germline V gives CDR1 MNHNY, CDR2 SVGAGI (reference sequence). Here the CDR3 reads CASSRPTSGSSYEQYF. In DNA, the CDR3 is TGTGCCAGCAGTCGACCCACCAGCGGCTCCTCCTACGAGCAGTACTTC.

Written as DNA, the CDR3 is TGCGCCAGCAGCTCCCAGGGGACTCCGAACACTGAAGCTTTCTTT. It translates to CASSSQGTPNTEAFF. The chain couples TRBV5-1 to TRBJ1-1; tentatively, D is TRBD1 (6 bases). Germline V gene sequence: CDR1 SGHRS, CDR2 YFSETQ. Trimming stripped 3 bases from V and 1 base from J, with 13 bases between. The CDR3 has 15 amino acids.

J is TRBJ1-2 and V is TRBV5-1, with D possibly matching TRBD1 (6 bases). The CDR3 length is 16 residues. V dropped 0 bases and J dropped 2 bases, with 14 bases sitting between them. Germline loops: CDR1 SGHRS, CDR2 YFSETQ. The CDR3 here is CASSLGTVGENYGYTF. Here the CDR3 DNA reads TGCGCCAGCAGCTTGGGGACAGTGGGAGAGAACTATGGCTACACCTTC. Full variable domain (missing parts from reference TRBV5-1 and TRBJ1-2): KAGVTQTPRYLIKTRGQQVTLSCSPISGHRSVSWYQQTPGQGLQFLFEYFSETQRNKGNFPGRFSGRQFSNSRSEMNVSTLELGDSALYLCASSLGTVGENYGYTFGSGTRLTVV.

The V and J genes are TRBV7-2 and TRBJ2-7; D might be TRBD2 (6 bases). The CDR3 consists of 12 residues. CDR1 and CDR2 (germline): SGHTA, FQGNSA. V was shortened by 4 bases and J by 5 bases, with 9 bases between the two germline ends. The CDR3: CASSWTTDEQYF. CDR3 DNA sequence: TGTGCCAGCAGCTGGACTACGGACGAGCAGTACTTC.

V usage is TRBV4-2 and J usage is TRBJ1-3; 7 bases line up with TRBD1. The V segment lost 5 bases and the J segment 0 bases; nucleotides outside the gene matches: 7. This CDR3 has 16 residues. Looked up from germline, CDR1 is LGHNA and CDR2 is YNFKEQ. The CDR3 reads CASSKQNRGSGNTIYF. As DNA, the CDR3 is TGTGCCAGCAGCAAACAAAACAGGGGCTCTGGAAACACCATATATTTT.

V gene TRBV11-3 combines with J gene TRBJ2-3; TRBD2 is a possible D gene (6 bases). The V gene lost 3 bases and the J gene lost 3 bases, with 13 bases spanning the gap. The CDR3 length is 15 residues. The germline CDR1 and CDR2 sequences are SGHNT and YENEEA. The CDR3 protein is CASSLGGVGTDTQYF. CDR3 sequence (DNA): TGTGCCAGCAGCTTGGGGGGAGTTGGTACAGATACGCAGTATTTT.

The chain joins TRBV4-1 to TRBJ2-1; D might be TRBD1 (5 bases). V was cut by 0 bases and J by 7 bases, with 10 bases left in between. Germline V lookup: CDR1 MGHRA, CDR2 YSYEKL. CDR3 length equals 14 residues. For the CDR3, the DNA is TGCGCCAGCAGCCAAGAAGTCAGGGCAAATGAGCAGTTCTTC. This translates into CASSQEVRANEQFF.

The chain carries TRBV19 and TRBJ2-5; D possibly uses TRBD1 or TRBD2 (5 bases each). This CDR3 is 16 amino acids long. With 4 bases removed from V and 2 bases from J, the gap between germline ends came to 17 bases. Germline lookup yields CDR1 LNHDA and CDR2 SQIVND (reference sequence). The CDR3 DNA reads as TGTGCCAGTAGTACCCCCCGGGACGGAGGACAAGAGACCCAGTACTTC. This sequence encodes CASSTPRDGGQETQYF.